This TCR beta chain was recovered during a study of blood T cell repertoires in COVID-19. Study-wide context: Nucleic acid was either cDNA or gDNA, and it came from T cells, B-cell-depleted T cells, or PBMCs.

The CDR3 is 14 residues long. CDR1 is SGHAT, CDR2 FQNNGV, per germline. V dropped 1 base and J dropped 0 bases, with 6 bases sitting between them. Using immunoSEQ multiplex PCR, the repertoire was profiled, and TCRdb retains in-frame clones only, with some absent. The table has 50,000 to 75,000 clones, 70% to 80% seen once. J is TRBJ1-1 and V is TRBV11-2, with unresolved D. This TCR came from a man of 80 years or more with active or convalescent COVID-19. The sample was peripheral blood. In nucleotides, the CDR3 is TGTGCCAGCAGCTTAGCTTACATGAACACTGAAGCTTTCTTT. It is translated as CASSLAYMNTEAFF.